Here is one T cell receptor (beta chain) with its context. The antigen remains undetermined. The data originate from a study of cytotoxic CD8 clonotypes in ibrutinib-treated CLL. This CDR3 spans 13 amino acids. V gave up 6 bases and J gave up 9 bases; unmatched junction bases: 8. Germline V CDR1 and CDR2: SQVTM, ANQGSEA. The assay was immunoSEQ multiplex PCR, and TCRdb's table has in-frame clones only and misses some. This sample has approximately 350,000 clones, with 67% found just once. Study observations and caveats: Public clonotypes, rarely seen, contracted or held steady on treatment. Starting clonality was above that of age-matched healthy donors and tracked circulating CD8+ T-cell counts.

The source of approximately 1.9 micrograms of genomic DNA for TCR beta libraries was cryopreserved PBMCs. The sample in question was PBMCs, obtained after 36 months of ibrutinib treatment. The origin of this receptor is a human donor with chronic lymphocytic leukemia. The chain combines TRBV29-1 with TRBJ2-2; 9 bases line up with TRBD1. This CDR3 reads CSVVDRGGRELFF. The CDR3 DNA follows: TGCAGCGTGGTGGACAGGGGAGGTCGGGAGCTGTTTTTT.